This record concerns one T cell receptor beta chain sequence. What it recognizes is unknown. The data were obtained in a study of CXCR3-negative and CXCR3-positive naive CD8 T cells. Study outcomes and limitations: Naive cells that were CXCR3-positive had more hydrophobic TRB CDR3s (compared with CXCR3-negative naive cells). High diversity, comparable across both naive subsets, contrasted with much lower diversity in memory CD8+ cells.

5' RACE with UMI labels generated the TRB cDNA libraries. Each CDR3 protein gets one entry in TCRdb, which reprocessed the 5' RACE reads and gives no DNA. The ten top clones account for approximately 0.27%, within a sample of 130,000 to 150,000 distinct CDR3 sequences. Sequenced: naive CXCR3+ CD8+ T cells from blood. Subset here: CD45RO-CCR7+CD27+CD95- naive CD8+ T cells expressing CXCR3 (TNR3+). The clonotype originates from a human donor in good health. Some clones in this sample may be carry-over from other donors' samples.

This chain's CDR3 is CASSQAWTSDTGELFF. The chain links TRBV4-1 to TRBJ2-2; TCRdb outputs TRBD2, but without DNA this stays unchecked. The CDR3 sequence is 16 residues long. CDR1 is MGHRA and CDR2 is YSYEKL in the germline V gene.